Presented here are 28 T cell receptor beta chains from one specimen sequenced in a study of CD8+ T cells in alopecia areata (dated by TCRdb to the late 2010s). Reading the label with the study, this specimen's time point is: around 22 weeks on oral tofacitinib. The sample's treatment or condition label, in plain terms: oral pan-JAK inhibitor, 5-10 mg twice daily. The method was the immunoSEQ multiplex PCR assay. RNA was extracted from all samples and reverse transcribed into cDNA, which served as template for TCR sequencing. TCRdb limited this immuneACCESS table to in-frame rearrangements with V and J called. A share of clones is missing; checked studies link under half to unresolved V genes, and the rest is unexplained. This sample comprises around 200,000 clones, less than 70% of them detected only once. The ten largest make up 10% to 11% of the sample. Sequenced here: CD8+ T cells sorted from blood, sampled at week 24, from a patient treated with tofacitinib. The receptors stem from a human donor with alopecia areata.

This clone turned up a few times. In nucleotides, the CDR3 is TGCAGCGTGAAACAGGGTGATTACTATGGCTACACCTTC. It translates to CSVKQGDYYGYTF. The chain links TRBV29-1 to TRBJ1-2, with a weak D call TRBD1 (6 bases). The CDR3 runs 13 residues. CDR1 and CDR2 (germline): SQVTM, ANQGSEA. Trimming stripped 6 bases from V and 3 bases from J, with 14 bases between.

The chain uses TRBV2 and TRBJ1-1; D not certain. V was shortened by 11 bases and J by 4 bases, with 17 bases between the two germline ends. Germline CDR1 is SNHLY and CDR2 is FYNNEI. The CDR3 contains 13 residues. The CDR3, as DNA: TGTGCCGTTCGGGCAGGCGGGATCACTGAAGCTTTCTTT. It specifies CAVRAGGITEAFF.

J is TRBJ1-1 and V is TRBV30; TRBD1 matches 10 bases. V gave up 2 bases and J gave up 2 bases; unmatched junction bases: 5. Germline V gene sequence: CDR1 GTSNPN, CDR2 SVGIG (reference sequence). CDR3 length equals 15 residues. CDR3: CAWSPGTGVNTEAFF. As DNA, the CDR3 is TGTGCCTGGAGTCCGGGGACAGGGGTAAACACTGAAGCTTTCTTT.

The CDR3 nucleotides are TGTGCCAGCAGCCCGAGAGGAGCGGGGGGGCTAAATGAGCAGTTCTTC. It codes for CASSPRGAGGLNEQFF. The V gene is TRBV11-1, the J gene TRBJ2-1, with 10 positions matching TRBD2. V lost 5 bases to trimming and J lost 7 bases; unmatched junction nucleotides: 11. Germline V lookup: CDR1 SGHAT, CDR2 FQDESV (reference sequence). CDR3 length equals 16 residues.

V is TRBV27 and J is TRBJ2-3, with D unclear. The CDR3 spans 13 residues. CDR1 is MNHEY, CDR2 SMNVEV, per germline (reference sequence). V lost 3 bases, J lost 6 bases, and 10 bases lay in between. In DNA, the CDR3 is TGTGCCAGCAGTTTCAGGTCCGTGGATACGCAGTATTTT. Translation: CASSFRSVDTQYF.

CDR3 nucleotides: TGTGCCAGCAGCGTAGGCCTAGGGGGAGAAGCTTTCTTT. This gives the protein CASSVGLGGEAFF. This rearrangement joins TRBV9 to TRBJ1-1; D might be TRBD1 (6 bases). The V gene lost 0 bases and the J gene lost 8 bases, with 11 bases spanning the gap. Germline V lookup: CDR1 SGDLS, CDR2 YYNGEE. The CDR3 totals 13 residues.

The chain couples TRBV6-5 to TRBJ1-5, with D unresolved. Germline V lookup: CDR1 MNHEY, CDR2 SVGAGI. Trimming stripped 9 bases from V and 2 bases from J, with 14 bases between. The CDR3 sequence is 14 residues long. The CDR3 loop is CASRMGAGNQPQHF. CDR3 DNA sequence: TGTGCCAGTAGGATGGGCGCCGGCAATCAGCCCCAGCATTTT.

The J gene is TRBJ2-1, the V gene TRBV13, with D unclear. Germline CDR1 and CDR2: PRHDT and FYEKMQ (reference sequence). With 1 base removed from V and 0 bases from J, the gap between germline ends came to 10 bases. This CDR3 contains 16 residues. CDR3 nucleotide sequence: TGTGCCAGCAGCTTAGTTTCGAAGGGCTCCTACAATGAGCAGTTCTTC. It encodes CASSLVSKGSYNEQFF. Complete variable domain (other parts from reference TRBV13 and TRBJ2-1): AAGVIQSPRHLIKEKRETATLKCYPIPRHDTVYWYQQGPGQDPQFLISFYEKMQSDKGSIPDRFSAQQFSDYHSELNMSSLELGDSALYFCASSLVSKGSYNEQFFGPGTRLTVL.

The V call is TRBV4-3, the J call TRBJ1-1; tentatively, D is TRBD1 (5 bases). The CDR3 is made up of 15 amino acids. V dropped 1 base and J dropped 7 bases, with 16 bases sitting between them. Germline V CDR1 and CDR2: LGHNA, YSLEER. CDR3 sequence: CASSQGSQGWNEAFF. The CDR3 DNA follows: TGCGCCAGCAGCCAAGGTAGTCAGGGTTGGAATGAAGCTTTCTTT.

This sequence joins TRBV7-8 and TRBJ2-7; 7 bases fit TRBD1. V dropped 5 bases and J dropped 6; count of bases not matched to a gene: 10. The CDR3 is 14 amino acids. Germline CDR1 is SGHVS and CDR2 is FQNEAQ. The chain's CDR3 is CASSPRQGASEQYF. The DNA of the CDR3 is TGTGCCAGCAGCCCCAGACAGGGTGCCAGCGAGCAGTACTTC.

This clone came up a few times. In the same sample, other DNA sequences code for this CDR3. This chain joins TRBV4-3 and TRBJ1-2; 8 bases match TRBD1. The V and J ends lost 0 bases and 4 bases, in that order; junction bases with no gene match: 4. Germline V gene sequence: CDR1 LGHNA, CDR2 YSLEER. The CDR3 is 15 residues long. The CDR3 here is CASSQDRQGSYGYTF. CDR3 DNA: TGCGCCAGCAGCCAAGATCGACAGGGGAGCTATGGCTACACCTTC.

Only a few counts were recorded for this clone. The rearrangement joins TRBV2 to TRBJ2-1; 9 bases match TRBD2. CDR3 length: 16 amino acids. V lost 3 bases to trimming and J lost 5 bases; unmatched junction nucleotides: 8. Germline CDR1 SNHLY, CDR2 FYNNEI. DNA for the CDR3: TGTGCCAGCAGTGATTACCGCGGGGGGGCCAACAATGAGCAGTTCTTC. This translates into CASSDYRGGANNEQFF.

V usage is TRBV4-1 and J usage is TRBJ1-1; D may be TRBD1 (5 bases). The CDR3 is 14 residues long. CDR1 is MGHRA, CDR2 YSYEKL, per germline. Trimming stripped 1 base from V and 0 bases from J, with 6 bases between. The DNA for the CDR3 is TGCGCCAGCAGCCAAGTGGGGCTGAACACTGAAGCTTTCTTT. This encodes CASSQVGLNTEAFF.

V and J are TRBV7-2 and TRBJ2-7; TRBD1 aligns across 7 bases. Per germline, CDR1 SGHTA and CDR2 FQGNSA. CDR3 length: 13 amino acids. V shed 5 bases and J 13 bases; nucleotides not matched to a gene: 14. CDR3 nucleotides: TGTGCCAGCAGCGAAATCGTCCGGGGACAGTATTACTTC. It codes for CASSEIVRGQYYF.

This rearrangement joins TRBV7-8 to TRBJ1-1; tentatively, D is TRBD1 (6 bases). Germline lookup yields CDR1 SGHVS and CDR2 FQNEAQ. V shed 5 bases and J shed 1 base, with 8 bases lying between them. CDR3 length equals 13 residues. The CDR3 sequence: CASSRTENTEAFF. In DNA form, the CDR3 reads TGTGCCAGCAGCCGGACAGAGAACACTGAAGCTTTCTTT.

The rearrangement links TRBV7-9 to TRBJ2-7; D is perhaps TRBD1 (5 bases). The germline V gene encodes CDR1 SEHNR and CDR2 FQNEAQ (reference sequence). The CDR3 totals 15 residues. V was cut by 5 bases and J by 1 base, with 15 bases left in between. The CDR3 DNA is TGTGCCAGCAGCCCCTTTTCAGGGTGGTCCTACGAGCAGTACTTC. This encodes CASSPFSGWSYEQYF.

V usage is TRBV4-3 and J usage is TRBJ2-2, with a possible D match to TRBD1 (6 bases). Germline V gene sequence: CDR1 LGHNA, CDR2 YSLEER. Deletions cut 2 bases from V and 0 bases from J, with 13 bases between. This CDR3 comprises 17 residues. In nucleotides, the CDR3 is TGCGCCAGCAGCCAACACGCCAGGGGATCGAACACCGGGGAGCTGTTTTTT. Encoded protein: CASSQHARGSNTGELFF.

The chain combines TRBV18 with TRBJ2-7, with TRBD1 matching 8 bases. Per the germline V gene, CDR1 is KGHSH and CDR2 is LQKENI. This CDR3 is 15 amino acids long. J lost 5 bases, V lost 3 bases, and 9 bases had no gene match. CDR3 amino acids: CASSPPGGRENEQYF. As DNA, the CDR3 is TGTGCCAGCTCACCCCCAGGGGGCCGGGAAAACGAGCAGTACTTC.

This chain links TRBV4-3 with TRBJ2-4; possibly TRBD1 or TRBD2 for D (6 bases each). Trimming stripped 1 base from V and 0 bases from J, with 22 bases between. Germline CDR1 is LGHNA and CDR2 is YSLEER. The length of the CDR3 is 20 residues. CDR3: CASSQVVGGDNTIAKNIQYF. The CDR3 coding sequence is TGCGCCAGCAGCCAAGTGGTAGGAGGGGACAACACGATAGCCAAAAACATTCAGTACTTC.

The genes are TRBV30 and TRBJ2-7; D gene ambiguous. V lost 2 bases, J lost 5 bases, and 7 bases lay in between. Germline loops: CDR1 GTSNPN, CDR2 SVGIG (reference sequence). The CDR3 spans 11 residues. The CDR3 DNA is TGTGCCTGGAGTAATAATAACGAGCAGTACTTC. Its protein is CAWSNNNEQYF.

V usage is TRBV5-1 and J usage is TRBJ2-3, with D perhaps TRBD2 (5 bases). Trimming shortened V by 0 bases and J by 2 bases, and 7 bases separated the two germline ends. CDR1 and CDR2 from the germline V gene are SGHRS and YFSETQ. This CDR3 contains 14 residues. The CDR3 sequence: CASSLERDTDTQYF. The CDR3 DNA reads TGCGCCAGCAGCTTGGAGAGGGACACAGATACGCAGTATTTT.

The V and J genes are TRBV7-2 and TRBJ1-1; 7 nucleotides agree with TRBD1. Germline CDR1 is SGHTA and CDR2 is FQGNSA. CDR3 length: 17 amino acids. V lost 6 bases, J lost 0 bases, and 13 bases stayed unmatched. Written as DNA, the CDR3 is TGTGCCAGCAGTCCCCTTCAGGGGGGCTTAATGAACACTGAAGCTTTCTTT. Translating it yields CASSPLQGGLMNTEAFF.

This clone has a single count. V is TRBV27 and J is TRBJ2-7, with D unresolved. Trimming removed 3 bases from V and 1 base from J, with 7 bases in between. The CDR3 has 13 amino acids. The germline V gene has CDR1 MNHEY and CDR2 SMNVEV (reference sequence). CDR3 DNA sequence: TGTGCCAGCAGTTTCAGGTATTCCTACGAGCAGTACTTC. Translated, it gives CASSFRYSYEQYF.

This clone was seen a handful of times. The chain employs TRBV4-3 and TRBJ2-1; D gene uncertain. The CDR3 covers 15 residues. The germline V and J ends were trimmed by 0 bases and 1 base, with 7 bases remaining between them. Per germline, CDR1 LGHNA and CDR2 YSLEER. The CDR3 bases are TGCGCCAGCAGCCAAGATCCAAGATCCTACAATGAGCAGTTCTTC. This encodes CASSQDPRSYNEQFF.

The rearrangement joins TRBV28 to TRBJ2-6; D possibly corresponds to TRBD1 (5 bases). Germline lookup yields CDR1 MDHEN and CDR2 SYDVKM. V shed 6 bases and J shed 2 bases, with 8 bases lying between them. This CDR3 region has 14 residues. The CDR3 nucleotides are TGTGCCAGCAGAGCAGGGACTGGGGCCAACGTCCTGACTTTC. This sequence encodes CASRAGTGANVLTF.

The sample holds a few counts of this clone. The V and J genes are TRBV28 and TRBJ2-7, with 8 bases matching TRBD1. The CDR3 sequence is 13 residues long. Germline lookup yields CDR1 MDHEN and CDR2 SYDVKM. CDR3 bases: TGTGCAACCACCTCCAGGGGGCTAAACGAGCAGTACTTC. Its translation: CATTSRGLNEQYF.

The gene calls are TRBV11-2 and TRBJ1-5; unclear D gene. The germline V gene encodes CDR1 SGHAT and CDR2 FQNNGV. The CDR3 runs to 15 residues. Between the trimmed V and J ends, which lost 5 bases and 3 bases, there was a span of 14 bases. This CDR3 is CASSRTGSINQPQHF. In DNA, the CDR3 is TGTGCCAGCAGCCGCACGGGCTCAATCAATCAGCCCCAGCATTTT.

A word on this clone: Other DNA sequences from this sample encode an identical CDR3 as well. The rearrangement links TRBV11-2 to TRBJ2-1; D is uncertain. The CDR3 contains 11 residues. Germline V CDR1 and CDR2: SGHAT, FQNNGV. V dropped 1 base and J dropped 7 bases, with 2 bases sitting between them. The CDR3 reads CASSLGNEQFF. Written as DNA, the CDR3 is TGTGCCAGCAGCTTAGGGAATGAGCAGTTCTTC.